This T cell receptor beta chain was captured in a study of T-cell memory formation after mild COVID-19. Looking at the study overall: TCR clusters were mostly donor specific.

Constant-segment primers served in 5'RACE that generated TCR alpha and TCR beta cDNA libraries bearing sample barcodes and UMIs. MiXCR, applied by TCRdb to the 5' RACE reads, yields one record per CDR3 protein. The sample has hundreds of thousands of distinct CDR3 sequences; 28% are singletons. This clonotype came up a few times. The target antigen is unknown. The CDR3 is 15 amino acids. Study conclusions and caveats: CD4+ contracting clones were found mainly in CM and EM, and CD8+ ones in EMRA.

This clonotype was obtained from an adult woman who had mild COVID-19 (a few samples of this study predate the infection). Cell type and time point are not known. The chain has TRBV21-1 and TRBJ1-3. TRBV21-1 is reported as a pseudogene. The sequenced material came from PBMCs or a T cell subset sorted from them (not recorded which). The CDR3 DNA is TGTGCCAGCTACCGGCAGGGGAACTCTGGAAACACCATATATTTT. This encodes CASYRQGNSGNTIYF.